The sample holds many counts of the clone carrying this T cell receptor (beta chain). The antigen remains undetermined. It was the library that attached unique molecular identifiers to individual cDNA molecules. TCRdb fed the RACE reads into MiXCR, producing one record per CDR3 protein. The data show tens of thousands of distinct CDR3 sequences, with roughly 4% seen just once and about 1.5% held by the top ten. The data derive from a study of human T cells and chemical hapten exposure. Background on the study: Per-sample TCR yield variation was attributed mainly to small pooled library volume differences. Study-level points and caveats: Those TCRs sitting above 1 in 1000 frequency stayed the same with DPC sensitization.

Trimming took off 1 base at V and 2 bases at J, with 7 bases between the two ends. The CDR3 is made up of 14 amino acids. Germline CDR1 is SGHRS and CDR2 is YFSETQ. Time point denoted: healthy volunteer bleed at 2 weeks. The template was total RNA from unfractionated whole blood. This sequence originates from a female donor in good health. Some clones in this sample may be carry-over from other donors' samples. The sequencing input was whole blood. The rearrangement links TRBV5-1 to TRBJ2-4; D is undetermined. This CDR3 is CASSLLQTKNIQYF. CDR3 bases: TGCGCCAGCAGCTTGTTACAAACCAAAAACATTCAGTACTTC.